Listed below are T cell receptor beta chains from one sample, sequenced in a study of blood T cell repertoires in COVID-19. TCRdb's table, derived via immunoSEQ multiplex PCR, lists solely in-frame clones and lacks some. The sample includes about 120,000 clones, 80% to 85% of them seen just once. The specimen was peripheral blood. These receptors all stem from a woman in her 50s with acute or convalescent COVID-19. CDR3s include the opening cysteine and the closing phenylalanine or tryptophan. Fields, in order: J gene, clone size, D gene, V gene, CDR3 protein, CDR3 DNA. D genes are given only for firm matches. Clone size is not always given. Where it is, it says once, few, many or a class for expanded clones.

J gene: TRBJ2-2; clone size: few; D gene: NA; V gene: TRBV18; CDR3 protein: CASSPPGARDTGELFF; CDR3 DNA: TGTGCCAGCTCACCCCCGGGAGCCCGAGACACCGGGGAGCTGTTTTTT
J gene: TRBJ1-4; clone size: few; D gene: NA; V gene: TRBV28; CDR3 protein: CASSLSTRTNEKLFF; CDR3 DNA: TGTGCCAGCAGTCTCTCAACTAGGACTAATGAAAAACTGTTTTTT
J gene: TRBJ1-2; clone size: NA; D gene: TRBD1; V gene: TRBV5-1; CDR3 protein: CASSRGQAGYGYTF; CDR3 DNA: TGCGCCAGCAGCCGGGGACAGGCTGGCTATGGCTACACCTTC
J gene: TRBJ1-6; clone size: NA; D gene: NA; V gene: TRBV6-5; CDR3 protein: CASSPGLPNSPLHF; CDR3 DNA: TGTGCCAGTTCCCCGGGACTGCCAAATTCACCCCTCCACTTT
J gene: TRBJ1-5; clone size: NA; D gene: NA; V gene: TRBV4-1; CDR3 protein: CASSEDRTFNQPQHF; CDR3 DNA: TGCGCCAGCAGTGAAGACAGGACTTTCAATCAGCCCCAGCATTTT
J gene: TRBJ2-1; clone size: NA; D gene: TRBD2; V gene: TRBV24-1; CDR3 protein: CATSDLVSSGSNEQFF; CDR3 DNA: TGTGCCACCAGTGATTTAGTGTCTAGCGGGAGCAATGAGCAGTTCTTC
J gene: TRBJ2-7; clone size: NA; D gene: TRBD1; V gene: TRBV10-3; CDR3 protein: CAISGTGVYEQYF; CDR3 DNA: TGTGCCATCAGTGGGACAGGGGTCTACGAGCAGTACTTC
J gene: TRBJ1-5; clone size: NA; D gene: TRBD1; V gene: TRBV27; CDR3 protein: CASSLNPGQGNQPQHF; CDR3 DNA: TGTGCCAGCAGTTTAAATCCGGGACAGGGGAATCAGCCCCAGCATTTT
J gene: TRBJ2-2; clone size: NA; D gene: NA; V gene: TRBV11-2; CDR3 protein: CASSLVAGAGELFF; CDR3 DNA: TGTGCCAGCAGCTTAGTTGCAGGTGCCGGGGAGCTGTTTTTT
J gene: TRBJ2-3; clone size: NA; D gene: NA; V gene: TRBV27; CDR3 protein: CASSPIPQGFSTDTQYF; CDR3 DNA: TGTGCCAGCAGTCCAATCCCTCAGGGCTTTAGCACAGATACGCAGTATTTT
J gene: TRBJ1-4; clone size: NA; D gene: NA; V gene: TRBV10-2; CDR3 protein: CASALRGDEKLFF; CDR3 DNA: TGCGCCAGCGCGTTAAGGGGTGATGAAAAACTGTTTTTT
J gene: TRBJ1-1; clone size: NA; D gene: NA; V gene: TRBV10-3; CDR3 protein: CATTHDRPNTEAFF; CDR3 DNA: TGTGCCACCACGCATGACAGGCCGAACACTGAAGCTTTCTTT
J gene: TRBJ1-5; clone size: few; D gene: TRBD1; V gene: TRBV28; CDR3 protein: CASSLGQAESNQPQHF; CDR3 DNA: TGTGCCAGCAGTCTCGGACAGGCCGAAAGCAATCAGCCCCAGCATTTT
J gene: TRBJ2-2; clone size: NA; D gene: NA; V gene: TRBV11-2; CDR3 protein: CASSLDRSGTGELFF; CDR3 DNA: TGTGCCAGCAGCTTAGATAGGAGTGGGACCGGGGAGCTGTTTTTT